Below, one T cell receptor (beta chain) is given with its context. Unique molecular identifiers were used in preparing the TCRbeta library. In TCRdb, the PCR reads were re-called with MiXCR into one record per CDR3 protein. Altogether 640,000 or so distinct CDR3 sequences are present, over 15% being singletons, with the ten largest covering about 1.1%. The sample comes from a study of T-cell reconstitution after alpha-beta-depleted transplantation in children. This CDR3 contains 15 residues. From germline, CDR1 is DFQATT and CDR2 SNEGSKA (reference sequence). The V gene lost 0 bases and the J gene lost 2 bases, with 14 bases spanning the gap.

The sequence came from a human donor who donated a stem cell graft to a child with acute myeloid leukemia. The gene calls are TRBV20-1 and TRBJ2-7; D gene ambiguous. Specimen: PBMCs from the stem cell graft donor, collected from the stem cell graft. DNA of the CDR3: TGCAGTGCTAGAGATCCCAAACCGCGTGCCTACGAGCAGTACTTC. It codes for CSARDPKPRAYEQYF.